The TCR beta chain described here comes from a study of regulatory T cells in long-lasting Graves disease. The time point is: newly diagnosed GD, antithyroid drugs for less than 3 months. From PBMCs, RNA was extracted and then used to make the TCR library. Investigators prepared the TCR beta libraries by applying iRepertoire HTBI primers and Arm-PCR of CDR3 regions. One entry per CDR3 protein, called by TCRdb with MiXCR from the multiplex PCR reads. The sample lists 680,000 or so distinct CDR3 sequences; approximately 15% were seen once. The ends lost 3 bases at V and 5 bases at J; junction bases unmatched: 7. Per the germline V gene, CDR1 is DFQATT and CDR2 is SNEGSKA (reference sequence). This CDR3 is 15 amino acids long. This clonotype appeared a single time. The same sample was also studied in work on T cells in Graves' hyperthyroidism and ophthalmopathy.

The chain recombines TRBV20-1 with TRBJ2-3; 11 positions match TRBD2. The source material was peripheral blood mononuclear cells (PBMCs), sampled at new diagnosis, from a patient treated with antithyroid drugs. The receptor was derived from a woman younger than 45 with Graves disease. The CDR3 coding sequence is TGCAGTGCTAGGGGACTAGCGGAGAGGGGAGATACGCAGTATTTT. Translated: CSARGLAERGDTQYF.